This record looks at one T cell receptor (beta chain) sequence and its context. As processed by the authors: Reference gene primers were amplified, and this amplification served to estimate nucleated cell counts. Produced via immunoSEQ multiplex PCR; TCRdb's table is partial and in-frame only. V and J calls and clone size are given by that table; D and trimming were obtained from the DNA. The data contain about 120,000 clones, 80% to 90% of them seen just once; the ten biggest clones take up under 35%. The entry originates in a study of blood T cell repertoires in COVID-19. Background on the study: Samples came from the United States, Italy and Spain, spanning acute and convalescent COVID-19. Sources were T cells, B-cell-depleted T cells, or PBMCs; the material itself was cDNA or gDNA.

With 2 bases clipped from V and 5 bases from J, the junction kept 7 bases outside the gene matches. Germline V gene data show CDR1 as LGHNA and CDR2 as YNFKEQ. CDR3 size: 16 residues. The sequence derives from a man aged 70-80 years with active or convalescent COVID-19. V usage is TRBV4-2 and J usage is TRBJ2-5, with 11 bases aligning to TRBD2. Input material: peripheral blood. CDR3 residues: CASSQSGTSGGETQYF. CDR3 nucleotides: TGTGCCAGCAGCCAATCCGGGACTAGCGGAGGGGAGACCCAGTACTTC.